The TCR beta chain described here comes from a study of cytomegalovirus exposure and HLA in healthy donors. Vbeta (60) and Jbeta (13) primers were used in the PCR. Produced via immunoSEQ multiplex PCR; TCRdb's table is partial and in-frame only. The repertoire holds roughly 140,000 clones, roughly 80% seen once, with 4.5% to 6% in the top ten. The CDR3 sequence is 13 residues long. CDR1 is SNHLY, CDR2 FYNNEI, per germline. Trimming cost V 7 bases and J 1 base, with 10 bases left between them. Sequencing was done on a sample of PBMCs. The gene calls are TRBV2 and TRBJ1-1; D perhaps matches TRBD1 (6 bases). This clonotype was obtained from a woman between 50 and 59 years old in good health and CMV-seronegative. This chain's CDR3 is CASTTDRNTEAFF. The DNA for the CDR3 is TGTGCCAGCACCACGGACAGGAACACTGAAGCTTTCTTT.